Reported below is one TCR beta chain. Its antigen is currently not known. No clone much larger than this one lies a single base away; base qualities are absent. Libraries were constructed by the immunoSEQ multiplex PCR assay. The paper's processing steps were these. A statistical classification framework was built to diagnose cytomegalovirus status from the catalog of TCR beta chain sequences. Sourced from immuneACCESS, this table was stored by TCRdb with only in-frame sequences that have V and J called. A share of the clones is absent; for the studies checked, an unresolved V gene accounts for under half, and the remainder has no known explanation. V, J and clone size reflect that table, while D and trimming were determined from the DNA. Present in this sample are 100,000 to 150,000 clones, roughly 86% of which were seen just once. Together, the top ten hold about 3% of the sample. Per the germline V gene, MDHEN is the CDR1 and SYDVKM is the CDR2. From the cysteine up to the phenylalanine, the CDR3 has a length of 13 residues. The sequence is cut down to CDR3 DNA, 39 bases in frame from base 1.

The sample comes from a study of cytomegalovirus exposure and HLA in healthy donors listed by TCRdb under 2017. Regarding the research as a whole: According to a later analysis, one platform produced both the roughly 110 validation repertoires and the 666 repertoires of the first cohort. In addition to the first cohort of roughly 700 subjects, a separate validation cohort of approximately 130 different subjects was used. The study aimed to test whether cataloging public T cell receptors could reveal signatures of past pathogen exposure. The study combined high-throughput TCR immunosequencing, statistical association of individual TCRs with disease status, and machine learning to predict cytomegalovirus infection status. The paper's findings and limits, for the study overall: According to the authors, the approach could potentially be generalized to other disease states and immunological phenotypes. Most TCR sequences were observed very rarely across donors, whereas some public TCRs were present in many individuals. In both the original and validation cohorts, the classifier was reported to diagnose cytomegalovirus status with high specificity and sensitivity. The study gave a list of under 200 TCR beta chains associated with cytomegalovirus. In a later analysis, TCRs clustered in the first cohort were found to also tend to co-occur in the approximately 120 validation repertoires, with approximately 94% of cluster scores above 0. All 120 or so repertoires were used to score co-occurrence in the validation cohort in a later analysis, because that analysis had no HLA typing for the cohort. Three of the identified cytomegalovirus-associated TCR beta chains were confirmed in vitro to be specific for cytomegalovirus antigens.

Donors formed part of the validation cohort, which comprised about 130 subjects and was distinct from the first cohort of 550 to 850 subjects. The chain was built from TRBV28 and TRBJ2-3, with TRBD2 matching 9 junction bases. What was sequenced was PBMCs. This clonotype was obtained from a man aged 25-45 years in good health and CMV-seronegative. The CDR3: CATGTSHTDTQYF. The sequence in DNA is TGTGCGACTGGGACTAGCCACACAGATACGCAGTATTTT.